Below, 28 T cell receptor beta chains from the same sample are listed, as sequenced in a study of T cells in localized non-small cell lung cancer. The protocol was immunoSEQ multiplex PCR, while the TCRdb copy is restricted to in-frame clones and leaves out a portion. The top ten clones hold less than 5% of a sample with fewer than 25,000 clones, about 90% of them seen once. Sequenced here: peripheral blood, sampled before any cancer treatment. These receptors all stem from a male donor aged 60 or older with stage I squamous cell lung carcinoma.

This clone occurred once. This rearrangement joins TRBV28 to TRBJ1-3; D is possibly TRBD1 (5 bases). CDR1 is MDHEN, CDR2 SYDVKM, per germline. This CDR3 is built from 14 residues. V gave up 6 bases and J gave up 4 bases, with 13 bases separating them. CDR3: CASRVGGSGNTIYF. In DNA form, the CDR3 reads TGTGCCAGCAGAGTTGGGGGTTCGGGAAACACCATATATTTT.

CDR3: CASRESAGESHYGYTF. CDR3 bases: TGTGCCAGTAGGGAAAGTGCAGGGGAATCCCACTATGGCTACACCTTC. The chain recombines TRBV19 with TRBJ1-2; D might be TRBD1 (6 bases). Germline values: CDR1 LNHDA, CDR2 SQIVND (reference sequence). The CDR3 runs 16 residues. Deletions cut 6 bases from V and 3 bases from J, with 20 bases between.

The J gene is TRBJ2-7, the V gene TRBV30, with D unresolved. The CDR3 has 13 residues. CDR1 is GTSNPN and CDR2 is SVGIG in the germline V gene (reference sequence). Trimming pared 4 bases from V and 1 base from J, leaving 11 bases between. In nucleotides, the CDR3 is TGTGCCTGGACGTCGGGCGGATCCTACGAGCAGTACTTC. This sequence encodes CAWTSGGSYEQYF.

The chain links TRBV12-1 to TRBJ2-7; TRBD1 reflects the table's D call only, with no check against the DNA. TRBV12-1 is a listed pseudogene. The CDR3 is 15 residues long. The CDR3 nucleotides are TGTGCCAGCAGCTTTAACACAGGGAGCCGCGACGAGCAGTACTTC. The encoded protein is CASSFNTGSRDEQYF.

The CDR3 protein is CASSSGALHPPKGGYTF. CDR3 in DNA: TGTGCCAGCAGTTCAGGCGCCCTCCATCCCCCTAAAGGTGGCTACACCTTC. The chain combines TRBV28 with TRBJ1-2; D remains unclear. The CDR3 extends over 17 amino acids. Trimming pared 4 bases from V and 7 bases from J, leaving 25 bases between. The germline gives CDR1 MDHEN, CDR2 SYDVKM.

The chain has TRBV2 and TRBJ2-3; TRBD2 agrees at 7 bases. V was clipped by 4 bases and J by 0 bases; unmatched bases: 4. CDR1 SNHLY and CDR2 FYNNEI come from the germline V gene. CDR3 length equals 15 residues. The CDR3 here is CASSASSGSTDTQYF. The CDR3 DNA is TGTGCCAGCAGTGCTTCTAGCGGAAGCACAGATACGCAGTATTTT.

V gene TRBV10-1 combines with J gene TRBJ2-3; no reliable D call. The CDR3 has 12 residues. CDR1 is WNHNN and CDR2 is SYGVQD in the germline V gene (reference sequence). V dropped 6 bases and J dropped 0 bases, with 4 bases sitting between them. CDR3 sequence reads: CASRDSTDTQYF. In DNA, the CDR3 is TGCGCCAGCAGGGATAGCACAGATACGCAGTATTTT.

V gene TRBV28 combines with J gene TRBJ1-6; no firm D call. Trimming removed 7 bases at V and 9 bases at J, with 13 bases between. Per the germline V gene, CDR1 is MDHEN and CDR2 is SYDVKM. This CDR3 contains 13 residues. CDR3 region: CASTPPGFSPLHF. CDR3 sequence (DNA): TGTGCCAGCACACCACCGGGGTTTTCACCCCTCCACTTT.

CDR3 nucleotides: TGTGCCTGGAGTGTACGACCCGATACGCAGTATTTT. Amino acids: CAWSVRPDTQYF. The chain combines TRBV30 with TRBJ2-3, with D uncertain. The CDR3 is 12 residues long. The germline gives CDR1 GTSNPN, CDR2 SVGIG (reference sequence). V was pared by 0 bases and J by 6 bases, with 7 bases between.

V and J are TRBV25-1 and TRBJ2-1; unclear D gene. Trimming cost V 4 bases and J 6 bases, with 16 bases left between them. The CDR3 totals 15 residues. The V gene's germline CDR1 is MGHDK and CDR2 SYGVNS. The DNA for the CDR3 is TGTGCCAGCAGTGGACCATTAAGAAACGGCAATGAGCAGTTCTTC. This gives the protein CASSGPLRNGNEQFF.

This chain joins TRBV4-3 and TRBJ1-2; tentatively, D is TRBD1 (6 bases). V was cut by 4 bases and J by 0 bases, with 12 bases left in between. Germline V gene lookup returns CDR1 LGHNA and CDR2 YSLEER. There are 15 residues in the CDR3. The CDR3 DNA sequence: TGCGCCAGCAGCCCACTGGACAGAGCTAACTATGGCTACACCTTC. As protein: CASSPLDRANYGYTF.

The chain couples TRBV30 to TRBJ2-7; possibly TRBD2 for D (7 bases). Germline values: CDR1 GTSNPN, CDR2 SVGIG (reference sequence). V was clipped by 4 bases and J by 3 bases, with 22 bases between them. CDR3 length: 16 residues. CDR3 coding DNA: TGTGCCTGGACAGAGGAAGTGGCGGGGGCTGGCTACGAGCAGTACTTC. It codes for CAWTEEVAGAGYEQYF.

The rearrangement uses TRBV5-1 and TRBJ2-7; no clear D gene. Germline assignment: CDR1 SGHRS and CDR2 YFSETQ. The V gene lost 0 bases and the J gene lost 2 bases, with 9 bases spanning the gap. The CDR3 loop spans 14 amino acids. CDR3: CASSLVPETYEQYF. CDR3 nucleotides: TGCGCCAGCAGCTTGGTGCCAGAAACCTACGAGCAGTACTTC.

The chain couples TRBV7-8 to TRBJ2-2; D remains ambiguous. Germline values: CDR1 SGHVS, CDR2 FQNEAQ. The germline V and J ends were trimmed by 5 bases and 7 bases, with 11 bases remaining between them. The CDR3 is 13 amino acids. CDR3 loop: CASSARRDGELFF. DNA for the CDR3: TGTGCCAGCAGCGCCAGAAGGGACGGGGAGCTGTTTTTT.

The V gene is TRBV11-2, the J gene TRBJ2-1, with 8 positions matching TRBD2. Germline-derived CDR1 and CDR2 are SGHAT and FQNNGV. Unmatched junction bases numbered 9, after V lost 5 bases and J lost 6 bases. The CDR3 covers 15 residues. DNA of the CDR3: TGTGCCAGCAGCATCGGGGGGACTAGTATCAATGAGCAGTTCTTC. It translates to CASSIGGTSINEQFF.

This clone was counted once. The genes are TRBV5-1 and TRBJ2-1, with D tentatively TRBD1 (5 bases). Trimming took off 7 bases at V and 9 bases at J, with 17 bases between the two ends. CDR1 and CDR2 from the germline V gene are SGHRS and YFSETQ. The length of the CDR3 is 13 residues. CDR3 DNA: TGCGCCAGCGGATCAATAGGGGATAGTGAGCAGTTCTTC. This gives the protein CASGSIGDSEQFF.

In its sample, this clone was seen a few times. The chain joins TRBV7-9 to TRBJ2-3; 9 bases agree with TRBD1. Germline V gene lookup returns CDR1 SEHNR and CDR2 FQNEAQ (reference sequence). J lost 2 bases, V lost 7 bases, and 7 bases had no gene match. CDR3 length equals 15 residues. In nucleotides, the CDR3 is TGTGCCAGCACCTTCTGGGACAGGGCCACAGATACGCAGTATTTT. Translation gives CASTFWDRATDTQYF.

The rearrangement joins TRBV15 to TRBJ2-1, with 9 bases fitting TRBD2. The CDR3 runs to 17 residues. The germline gives CDR1 LNHNV, CDR2 YYDKDF (reference sequence). The V gene end was trimmed by 0 bases and the J gene end by 6 bases; junction bases not matched to a gene: 9. As DNA, the CDR3 is TGTGCCACCAGCAGAGATCTGAGACTAGCGGCATCCAATGAGCAGTTCTTC. This codes for CATSRDLRLAASNEQFF.

This clone was detected only once. The rearrangement uses TRBV11-2 and TRBJ2-1, with D unresolved. The CDR3 is 16 residues long. Between the trimmed V and J ends, which lost 8 bases and 5 bases, there was a span of 22 bases. Germline lookup yields CDR1 SGHAT and CDR2 FQNNGV. For the CDR3, the DNA is TGTGCCAGCCGACCTCATGGAACAGAGCCCAACAATGAGCAGTTCTTC. As protein: CASRPHGTEPNNEQFF.

The V call is TRBV29-1, the J call TRBJ2-5, with 13 bases matching TRBD2. Germline-derived CDR1 and CDR2 are SQVTM and ANQGSEA. The CDR3 contains 15 residues. The junction had 9 bases not matched to a gene; V was cut back by 7 bases and J by 4 bases. The DNA for the CDR3 is TGCAGCGCGAAGGGGACTAGCGGGAATGGAGAGACCCAGTACTTC. Amino acids: CSAKGTSGNGETQYF.

J is TRBJ2-3 and V is TRBV6-4; 12 bases are shared with TRBD2. CDR1 and CDR2 from the germline V gene are MRHNA and SNTAGT. J lost 3 bases, V lost 5 bases, and 6 bases had no gene match. This CDR3 has 16 residues. The CDR3 region is CASSPLGLAGTDTQYF. CDR3 coding DNA: TGTGCCAGCAGTCCCCTCGGACTAGCGGGAACAGATACGCAGTATTTT.

The rearrangement uses TRBV5-5 and TRBJ1-1, with 7 positions matching TRBD1. Trimming removed 4 bases from V and 1 base from J; junction bases left unmatched: 4. The CDR3 has 14 residues. From germline, CDR1 is SGHKS and CDR2 YYEKEE (reference sequence). CDR3 DNA sequence: TGTGCCAGCAGCCCGGGGACAGCGAACACTGAAGCTTTCTTT. It translates to CASSPGTANTEAFF.

CDR3 DNA sequence: TGTGCCAGCTCACACAGCGTTAATAGCAATCAGCCCCAGCATTTT. It codes for CASSHSVNSNQPQHF. The V and J genes are TRBV18 and TRBJ1-5; unclear D gene. CDR1 and CDR2 (germline): KGHSH, LQKENI. The CDR3 length is 15 residues. V gave up 4 bases and J gave up 0 bases, with 10 bases separating them.

This chain links TRBV7-9 with TRBJ1-1; D may be TRBD1 (5 bases). CDR1 and CDR2 (germline): SEHNR, FQNEAQ (reference sequence). The CDR3 is 14 residues long. Trimming removed 1 base from V and 7 bases from J, with 13 bases in between. CDR3 DNA: TGTGCCAGCAGCTTAGTGGCAACCAGGGTTGAAGCTTTCTTT. This translates into CASSLVATRVEAFF.

The rearrangement links TRBV5-1 to TRBJ2-1; tentatively, D is TRBD2 (6 bases). V was pared by 0 bases and J by 3 bases, with 7 bases between. The CDR3 sequence is 14 residues long. CDR1 SGHRS and CDR2 YFSETQ come from the germline V gene. The DNA of the CDR3 is TGCGCCAGCAGCTTGGACGGGGGCTACAATGAGCAGTTCTTC. Protein product: CASSLDGGYNEQFF.

This clone was observed once. The chain recombines TRBV11-2 with TRBJ1-5; no reliable D call. The CDR3 sequence is 14 residues long. The V end was cut by 0 bases, the J end by 2 bases, with 5 bases between. Germline V gene sequence: CDR1 SGHAT, CDR2 FQNNGV. CDR3 in DNA: TGTGCCAGCAGCTTAGAGCCGGGCAATCAGCCCCAGCATTTT. Encoded protein: CASSLEPGNQPQHF.

This chain uses TRBV6-4 with TRBJ1-6; D possibly corresponds to TRBD1 (5 bases). The ends were cut back, 6 bases at V and 5 bases at J, with 8 bases in the middle. The CDR3 totals 13 residues. Germline-derived CDR1 and CDR2 are MRHNA and SNTAGT. The CDR3 reads CASRQADNSPLHF. The CDR3 coding sequence is TGTGCCAGCAGACAGGCCGATAATTCACCCCTCCACTTT.

This chain uses TRBV7-8 with TRBJ2-7, with D possibly TRBD1 on 6 matching bases. V was cut by 1 base and J by 3 bases, with 10 bases left in between. This CDR3 is built from 14 residues. The germline CDR1 and CDR2 sequences are SGHVS and FQNEAQ. CDR3 loop: CASSLDRVDYEQYF. The DNA for the CDR3 is TGTGCCAGCAGCTTAGACAGGGTCGACTACGAGCAGTACTTC. The full variable domain, in which reference TRBV7-8 and TRBJ2-7 provide the parts outside the CDR3, is GAGVSQSPRYKVAKRGQDVALRCDPISGHVSLFWYQQALGQGPEFLTYFQNEAQLDKSGLPSDRFFAERPEGSVSTLKIQRTQQEDSAVYLCASSLDRVDYEQYFGPGTRLTVT.